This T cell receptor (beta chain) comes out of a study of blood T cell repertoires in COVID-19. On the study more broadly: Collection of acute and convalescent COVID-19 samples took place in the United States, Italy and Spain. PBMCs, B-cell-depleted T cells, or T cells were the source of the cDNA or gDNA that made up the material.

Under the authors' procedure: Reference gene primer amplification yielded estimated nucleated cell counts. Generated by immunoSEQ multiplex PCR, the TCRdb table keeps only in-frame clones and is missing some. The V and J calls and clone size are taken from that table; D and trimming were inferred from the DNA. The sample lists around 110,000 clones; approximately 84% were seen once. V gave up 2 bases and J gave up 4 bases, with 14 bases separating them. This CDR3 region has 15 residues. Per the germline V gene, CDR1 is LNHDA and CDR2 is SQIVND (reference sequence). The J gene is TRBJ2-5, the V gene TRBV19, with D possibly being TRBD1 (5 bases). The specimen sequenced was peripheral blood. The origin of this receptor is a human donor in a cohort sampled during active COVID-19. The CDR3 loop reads CASSIQGARGETQYF. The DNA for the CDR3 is TGTGCCAGTAGTATACAAGGGGCTCGCGGAGAGACCCAGTACTTC.